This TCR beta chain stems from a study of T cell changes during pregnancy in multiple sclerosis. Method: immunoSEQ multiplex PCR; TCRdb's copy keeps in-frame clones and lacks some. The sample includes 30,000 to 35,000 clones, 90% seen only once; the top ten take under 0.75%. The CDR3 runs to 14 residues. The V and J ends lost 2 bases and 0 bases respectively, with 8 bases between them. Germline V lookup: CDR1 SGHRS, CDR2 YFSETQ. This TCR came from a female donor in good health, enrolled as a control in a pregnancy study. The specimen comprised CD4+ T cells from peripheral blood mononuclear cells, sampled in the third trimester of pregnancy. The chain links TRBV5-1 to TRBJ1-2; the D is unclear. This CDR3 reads CASSFSDTNYGYTF. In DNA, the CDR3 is TGCGCCAGCAGCTTTTCAGATACTAACTATGGCTACACCTTC.